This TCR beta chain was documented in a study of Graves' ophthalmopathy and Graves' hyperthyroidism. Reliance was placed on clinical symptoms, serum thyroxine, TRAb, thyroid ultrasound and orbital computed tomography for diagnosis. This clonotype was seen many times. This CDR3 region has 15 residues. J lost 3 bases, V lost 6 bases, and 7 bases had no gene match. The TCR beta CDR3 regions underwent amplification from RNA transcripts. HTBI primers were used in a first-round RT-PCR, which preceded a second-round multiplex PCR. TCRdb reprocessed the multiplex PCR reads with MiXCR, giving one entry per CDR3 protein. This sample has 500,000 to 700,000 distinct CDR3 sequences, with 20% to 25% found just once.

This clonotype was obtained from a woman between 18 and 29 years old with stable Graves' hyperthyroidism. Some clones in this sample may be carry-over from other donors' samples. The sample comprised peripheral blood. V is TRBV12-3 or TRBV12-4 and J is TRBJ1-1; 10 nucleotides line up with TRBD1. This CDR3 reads CASRGDRGFYTEAFF. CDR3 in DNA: TGTGCCAGCAGGGGGGACAGGGGATTTTACACTGAAGCTTTCTTT.